This T cell receptor (beta chain) was identified in a study of vaccination and CD4 T cells after COVID-19. Study background: A CEFX pool, an HIV-1 Nef pool, or no peptide went to control cultures.

General observations from the study: Spike mono-reactivity was shown by 304 of 307 vaccine-specific clones in convalescent patients.

Concerning this clonotype itself: The antigen is unknown.

The CDR3 is made up of 16 amino acids. The junction had 5 bases not matched to a gene; V was cut back by 0 bases and J by 1 base. Per germline, CDR1 MNHEY and CDR2 SVGEGT. Cultured CD4+ T-cell DNA underwent Oncomine TCR Beta short-read sequencing. It was cultured CD4+ T cells from which genomic DNA was extracted. TCRdb fed the PCR reads into MiXCR, producing one record per CDR3 protein. The sample consists of 10,000 or so distinct CDR3 sequences, approximately 35% of them appearing once. Treatment: roughly ten-day PBMC culture with coronavirus spike peptide pools or control peptides (ViraFEST assay). CD4+ T-cell collection from the unexposed donor predated the COVID-19 pandemic (2011-2018).

The clonotype originates from a human donor in good health. The chain employs TRBV6-2 or TRBV6-3 and TRBJ2-5; 7 bases map to TRBD2. Material: CD4+ T cells from blood, cultured in vitro. The CDR3 loop is CASSYSVSGPQETQYF. The CDR3 region has the DNA TGTGCCAGCAGTTACTCCGTTAGCGGGCCCCAAGAGACCCAGTACTTC.